This record covers a single T cell receptor beta chain. The antigen remains unidentified. This sample stems from a study of blood T cells in healthy people across ages. Germline CDR1 is SGDLS and CDR2 is YYNGEE. The V and J ends lost 2 bases and 0 bases respectively, with 5 bases between them. This CDR3 spans 13 amino acids. A second roughly 6 to 12 cycle PCR used barcoded and J-beta primers. TCRdb recomputed calls from the 5' RACE reads with MiXCR, one row per CDR3 protein. This sample has some 1.5 million distinct CDR3 sequences, with 40% to 45% found just once. Study-level results: Researchers deemed the diversity estimates from one million T cells underestimates. Both naive CD4+ cell counts and diversity were greater in long-lived donors than in aged donors.

Sequencing was carried out using blood. The chain carries TRBV9 and TRBJ1-1; D gene ambiguous. The source of this sequence is a woman between 18 and 29 years old in good health. CDR3 coding DNA: TGTGCCAGCAGCGTTAATATGAACACTGAAGCTTTCTTT. Translated: CASSVNMNTEAFF.